The 20 T cell receptor beta chains presented below share a single source sample, sequenced in a study of shared clonotypes between healthy human individuals. Method: immunoSEQ multiplex PCR; TCRdb's copy keeps in-frame clones and lacks some. The data show over a million clones, around 97% seen once. Sequencing was carried out using naive CD4+ T cells sorted from blood. Subset noted: CD45RA+ positively selected. These receptors were taken from a man aged 25-40 years in good health.

This clone has just one count. The chain uses TRBV7-2 and TRBJ2-5, with TRBD2 matching over 11 bases. Per germline, CDR1 SGHTA and CDR2 FQGNSA. This CDR3 has 16 amino acids. Trimming at V came to 3 bases and at J to 7 bases, leaving 10 bases not matched to a gene. The CDR3 region has the DNA TGTGCCAGCAGCTTTAGCGGGAGGGCCACTACAATGACCCAGTACTTC. Its protein product is CASSFSGRATTMTQYF.

The V and J genes are TRBV6-4 and TRBJ2-1; the match to TRBD2 covers 11 bases. CDR1 is MRHNA, CDR2 SNTAGT, per germline. The CDR3 has 16 residues. V was clipped by 4 bases and J by 4 bases; unmatched bases: 6. The CDR3 sequence: CASSVNSGREYNEQFF. CDR3 DNA: TGTGCCAGCAGTGTGAATAGCGGGAGGGAGTACAATGAGCAGTTCTTC.

The chain couples TRBV5-4 to TRBJ2-5; TRBD2 aligns across 12 bases. With 2 bases clipped from V and 2 bases from J, the junction kept 13 bases outside the gene matches. The CDR3 totals 19 residues. CDR1 SGHNT and CDR2 YYREEE come from the germline V gene (reference sequence). The CDR3 DNA sequence: TGTGCCAGCAGCTTACCGGGACTAGCGGGTGGGGACTCACAAGAGACCCAGTACTTC. Translated: CASSLPGLAGGDSQETQYF.

DNA of the CDR3: TGCAGCGTACCACGACAGTATAGCAATCAGCCCCAGCATTTT. Translating it yields CSVPRQYSNQPQHF. The J gene is TRBJ1-5, the V gene TRBV29-1, with D possibly TRBD1 on 5 matching bases. V was clipped by 6 bases and J by 0 bases, with 12 bases between them. Germline V gives CDR1 SQVTM, CDR2 ANQGSEA. CDR3 length equals 14 residues.

The gene calls are TRBV5-4 and TRBJ2-7; D gene uncertain. This CDR3 comprises 15 residues. Germline V gene lookup returns CDR1 SGHNT and CDR2 YYREEE (reference sequence). Trimming stripped 0 bases from V and 0 bases from J, with 10 bases between. Written as DNA, the CDR3 is TGTGCCAGCAGCTTGGATGCCAGTAGCTCCTACGAGCAGTACTTC. Translating it yields CASSLDASSSYEQYF. The variable domain in full, completed from reference TRBV5-4 and TRBJ2-7, reads ETGVTQSPTHLIKTRGQQVTLRCSSQSGHNTVSWYQQALGQGPQFIFQYYREEENGRGNFPPRFSGLQFPNYSSELNVNALELDDSALYLCASSLDASSSYEQYFGPGTRLTVT.

The V and J genes are TRBV7-9 and TRBJ2-7; D not resolved. The germline V gene has CDR1 SEHNR and CDR2 FQNEAQ (reference sequence). The CDR3 loop spans 18 amino acids. Between the trimmed V and J ends, which lost 4 bases and 7 bases, there was a span of 29 bases. The CDR3 sequence is CASSSSKVRTDLYAEQYF. As DNA, the CDR3 is TGTGCCAGCAGCTCCTCTAAGGTCAGGACCGATCTCTACGCGGAGCAGTACTTC.

The V and J genes are TRBV7-8 and TRBJ2-3; D remains ambiguous. V lost 1 base, J lost 6 bases, and 17 bases lay in between. CDR3 length equals 16 residues. Germline-derived CDR1 and CDR2 are SGHVS and FQNEAQ. The CDR3 DNA sequence: TGTGCCAGCAGCTTAGGGTCCGGACCCCCCGCCGATACGCAGTATTTT. This codes for CASSLGSGPPADTQYF. Full variable domain (rest looked up from reference TRBV7-8 and TRBJ2-3): GAGVSQSPRYKVAKRGQDVALRCDPISGHVSLFWYQQALGQGPEFLTYFQNEAQLDKSGLPSDRFFAERPEGSVSTLKIQRTQQEDSAVYLCASSLGSGPPADTQYFGPGTRLTVL.

V and J are TRBV6-1 and TRBJ2-3; 7 positions agree with TRBD1. The V gene end was trimmed by 3 bases and the J gene end by 5 bases; junction bases not matched to a gene: 8. CDR3 length equals 15 residues. The germline CDR1 and CDR2 sequences are MNHNS and SASEGT. The CDR3 loop is CASSEGQPFVDTQYF. The DNA for the CDR3 is TGTGCCAGCAGTGAGGGACAGCCATTCGTAGATACGCAGTATTTT.

About this clone itself: This sample also contains other DNA sequences that code for the same CDR3. This chain links TRBV5-1 with TRBJ2-2; perhaps TRBD1 as D (5 bases). The CDR3 spans 15 residues. CDR1 and CDR2 from the germline V gene are SGHRS and YFSETQ. With 4 bases removed from V and 2 bases from J, the gap between germline ends came to 12 bases. CDR3 DNA sequence: TGCGCCAGCAGCCTGCGAGGACATAACACCGGGGAGCTGTTTTTT. It codes for CASSLRGHNTGELFF.

This chain connects TRBV11-3 to TRBJ1-1, with D tentatively TRBD1 (5 bases). This CDR3 is built from 13 residues. Germline CDR1 is SGHNT and CDR2 is YENEEA. The V end was cut by 8 bases, the J end by 4 bases, with 14 bases between. CDR3 in DNA: TGTGCCAGCCGAAGAGGGGTCGGCACTGAAGCTTTCTTT. Translation: CASRRGVGTEAFF.

The chain joins TRBV10-3 to TRBJ2-2, with D possibly TRBD2 on 7 matching bases. This CDR3 has 15 amino acids. The germline CDR1 and CDR2 sequences are ENHRY and SYGVKD. The ends were cut back, 8 bases at V and 0 bases at J, with 13 bases in the middle. The DNA of the CDR3 is TGTGCCATCGGACGCGGGGGCGCGAACACCGGGGAGCTGTTTTTT. It is translated as CAIGRGGANTGELFF.

Comment on this clone: This may be a read error: a much more frequent sequence differs by one nucleotide. This sequence joins TRBV14 and TRBJ2-2; D remains unclear. V gave up 0 bases and J gave up 6 bases, with 5 bases separating them. Per germline, CDR1 SGHDN and CDR2 FVKESK. There are 13 residues in the CDR3. CDR3 region: CASSQDWAGELFF. The CDR3 DNA reads as TGTGCCAGCAGCCAAGATTGGGCCGGGGAGCTGTTTTTT.

The chain recombines TRBV5-4 with TRBJ2-3, with 14 bases lining up with TRBD2. The CDR3 is made up of 18 amino acids. The V gene end was trimmed by 3 bases and the J gene end by 0 bases; junction bases not matched to a gene: 6. The germline V gene has CDR1 SGHNT and CDR2 YYREEE (reference sequence). CDR3 amino acids: CASSYPGTSGGSTDTQYF. CDR3 DNA sequence: TGTGCCAGCAGCTACCCCGGGACTAGCGGGGGAAGCACAGATACGCAGTATTTT.

The V call is TRBV28, the J call TRBJ2-7; D may correspond to TRBD1 or TRBD2 (5 bases each). The germline gives CDR1 MDHEN, CDR2 SYDVKM. CDR3 size: 13 residues. With 9 bases removed from V and 0 bases from J, the gap between germline ends came to 12 bases. The CDR3 DNA is TGTGCCAGTTTAAGAGGGGACTCCTACGAGCAGTACTTC. Its translation: CASLRGDSYEQYF.

CDR3 nucleotide sequence: TGTGCCAGCAGTCCACACGGGACAGTCTCTAGGATGCAGTACTTC. The encoded protein is CASSPHGTVSRMQYF. This rearrangement joins TRBV28 to TRBJ2-5, with 7 bases aligning to TRBD1. V was pared by 5 bases and J by 11 bases, with 17 bases of the junction left unmatched. This CDR3 is built from 15 residues. Germline CDR1 and CDR2: MDHEN and SYDVKM. Based on the CDR3 plus reference TRBV28 and TRBJ2-5, the full variable domain is DVKVTQSSRYLVKRTGEKVFLECVQDMDHENMFWYRQDPGLGLRLIYFSYDVKMKEKGDIPEGYSVSREKKERFSLILESASTNQTSMYLCASSPHGTVSRMQYFGPGTRLLVL.

The chain uses TRBV27 and TRBJ1-4; 7 bases line up with TRBD1. CDR3 length: 15 amino acids. Germline V gives CDR1 MNHEY, CDR2 SMNVEV (reference sequence). J gave up 8 bases and V 8 bases, and 14 bases lay outside the gene matches. DNA of the CDR3: TGTGCCAGCGGGGGAACAGGGGTCGGGAAGGAAAAACTGTTTTTT. This sequence encodes CASGGTGVGKEKLFF.

V and J are TRBV4-2 and TRBJ2-1, with no clear D. This CDR3 region has 14 residues. CDR1 LGHNA and CDR2 YNFKEQ come from the germline V gene. The V end was cut by 0 bases, the J end by 12 bases, with 15 bases between. CDR3 sequence (DNA): TGTGCCAGCAGCCAAGATTCGCGGCGATCTGGGCAGTTCTTC. This gives the protein CASSQDSRRSGQFF.

The V gene is TRBV4-2, the J gene TRBJ2-1; tentative D call: TRBD1 (6 bases). This CDR3 region has 19 residues. Germline values: CDR1 LGHNA, CDR2 YNFKEQ. Trimming stripped 1 base from V and 0 bases from J, with 19 bases between. The DNA of the CDR3 is TGTGCCAGCAGCCAAGCCGCCTCGGGACACCAAAGCTCCTACAATGAGCAGTTCTTC. Protein sequence: CASSQAASGHQSSYNEQFF.

The chain couples TRBV7-2 to TRBJ2-1; 11 bases match TRBD2. V gave up 0 bases and J gave up 0 bases; unmatched junction bases: 13. CDR3 size: 21 residues. Per the germline V gene, CDR1 is SGHTA and CDR2 is FQGNSA. The CDR3 DNA reads TGTGCCAGCAGCTTAGCGCATGGGACTAGCGGATCTCTACTCTCCTACAATGAGCAGTTCTTC. Amino acid sequence: CASSLAHGTSGSLLSYNEQFF.

This rearrangement joins TRBV5-6 to TRBJ2-3, with D possibly being TRBD1 (6 bases). This CDR3 spans 14 amino acids. Per the germline V gene, CDR1 is SGHDT and CDR2 is YYEEEE. The ends were cut back, 4 bases at V and 8 bases at J, with 17 bases in the middle. CDR3 sequence (DNA): TGTGCCAGCAGCACCGGGACAACTAGGGGTACGCAGTATTTT. Its protein is CASSTGTTRGTQYF.